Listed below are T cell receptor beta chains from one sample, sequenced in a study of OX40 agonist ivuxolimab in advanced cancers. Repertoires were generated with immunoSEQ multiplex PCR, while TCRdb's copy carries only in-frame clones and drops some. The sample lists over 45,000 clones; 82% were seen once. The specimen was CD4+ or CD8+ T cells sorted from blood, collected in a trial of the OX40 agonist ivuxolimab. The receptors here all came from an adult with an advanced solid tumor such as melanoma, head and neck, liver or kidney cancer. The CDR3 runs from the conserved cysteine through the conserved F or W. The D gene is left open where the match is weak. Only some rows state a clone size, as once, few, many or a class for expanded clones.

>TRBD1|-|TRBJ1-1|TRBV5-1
CASSYGQVAEAFF
TGCGCCAGCAGCTACGGACAGGTAGCTGAAGCTTTCTTT
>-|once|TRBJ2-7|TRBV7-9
CASSSDSLWVEQYF
TGTGCCAGCAGCTCTGACTCTTTGTGGGTCGAGCAGTACTTC
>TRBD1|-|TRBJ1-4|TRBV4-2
CASSPVDRGNEKLFF
TGTGCCAGCAGCCCCGTAGACAGGGGTAATGAAAAACTGTTTTTT
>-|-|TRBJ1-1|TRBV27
CASSLNRVDTEAFF
TGTGCCAGCAGTTTGAATCGCGTGGACACTGAAGCTTTCTTT
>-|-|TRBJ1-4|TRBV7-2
CASSAWGRNNEKLFF
TGTGCCAGCAGCGCGTGGGGGCGAAATAATGAAAAACTGTTTTTT
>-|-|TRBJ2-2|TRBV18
CASSPGTLNTGELFF
TGTGCCAGCTCACCAGGGACTCTTAACACCGGGGAGCTGTTTTTT
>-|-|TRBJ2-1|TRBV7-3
CASSPQGQAGTYNEQFF
TGTGCCAGCAGCCCTCAGGGCCAAGCGGGCACCTACAATGAGCAGTTCTTC
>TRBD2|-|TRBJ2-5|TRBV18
CASSPGLGGVETQYF
TGTGCCAGCTCACCAGGACTAGGTGGCGTTGAGACCCAGTACTTC
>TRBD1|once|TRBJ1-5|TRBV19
CASSIDWDRGYSNQPQHF
TGTGCCAGTAGTATAGACTGGGACAGGGGTTATAGCAATCAGCCCCAGCATTTT
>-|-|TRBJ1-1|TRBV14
CASSQERWGTEAFF
TGTGCCAGCAGCCAAGAGCGTTGGGGAACTGAAGCTTTCTTT
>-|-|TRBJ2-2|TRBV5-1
CASSLVPNTGELFF
TGCGCCAGCAGCTTGGTGCCGAACACCGGGGAGCTGTTTTTT
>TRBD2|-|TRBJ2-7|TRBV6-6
CASSAGLAGGYEQYF
TGTGCCAGCAGCGCAGGACTAGCGGGAGGGTATGAGCAGTACTTC
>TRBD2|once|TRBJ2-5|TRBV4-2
CASSLGVAGTQETQYF
TGTGCCAGCAGCCTCGGGGTAGCGGGTACTCAAGAGACCCAGTACTTC
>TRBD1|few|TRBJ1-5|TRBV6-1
CASVAGTASNQPQHF
TGTGCCAGCGTAGCCGGGACAGCCTCTAATCAGCCCCAGCATTTT
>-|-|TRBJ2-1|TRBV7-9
CASSISGSYNEQFF
TGTGCCAGCAGTATTTCGGGCTCCTACAATGAGCAGTTCTTC
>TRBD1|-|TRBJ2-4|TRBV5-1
CASKPGQLAKNIQYF
TGCGCCAGCAAACCGGGACAGCTAGCCAAAAACATTCAGTACTTC
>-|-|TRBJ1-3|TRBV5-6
CASSLFGVSGNTIYF
TGTGCCAGCAGCTTGTTTGGAGTCTCTGGAAACACCATATATTTT
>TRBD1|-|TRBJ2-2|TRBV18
CASSFGQATSGTGELFF
TGTGCCAGCTCATTCGGACAGGCTACTTCGGGCACCGGGGAGCTGTTTTTT
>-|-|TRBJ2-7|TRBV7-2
CASSLSASPAYEQYF
TGTGCCAGCAGCTTATCGGCCAGTCCAGCATACGAGCAGTACTTC
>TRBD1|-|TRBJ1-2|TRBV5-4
CASTDRDRPNYGYTF
TGTGCCAGCACCGATAGGGACAGACCAAACTATGGCTACACCTTC
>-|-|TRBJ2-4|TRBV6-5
CASSYSAGKGKNIQYF
TGTGCCAGCAGTTACTCAGCAGGGAAGGGCAAAAACATTCAGTACTTC
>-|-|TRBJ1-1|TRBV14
CASSPQGTTEAFF
TGTGCCAGCAGCCCTCAGGGGACCACTGAAGCTTTCTTT
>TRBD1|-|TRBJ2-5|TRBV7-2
CASSAGQAQETQYF
TGTGCCAGCAGCGCCGGACAGGCTCAAGAGACCCAGTACTTC
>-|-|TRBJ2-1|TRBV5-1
CASRGGRGTYNEQFF
TGCGCCAGCAGAGGAGGGAGAGGAACCTACAATGAGCAGTTCTTC
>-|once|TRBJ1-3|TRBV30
CAWFTAGNTIYF
TGTGCCTGGTTCACAGCTGGAAACACCATATATTTT
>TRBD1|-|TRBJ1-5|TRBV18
CASSQGQGDQGQPQHF
TGTGCCAGCTCACAGGGACAGGGAGATCAGGGCCAGCCCCAGCATTTT
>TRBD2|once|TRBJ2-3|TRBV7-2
CASSPTLAGVRDTQYF
TGTGCCAGCAGCCCCACACTAGCGGGGGTACGAGATACGCAGTATTTT
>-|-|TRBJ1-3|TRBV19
CASMDRPGIGNTIYF
TGTGCCAGTATGGACCGGCCAGGCATTGGAAACACCATATATTTT
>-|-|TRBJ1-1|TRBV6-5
CASSQRKYTEAFF
TGTGCCAGCAGCCAGAGAAAGTACACTGAAGCTTTCTTT
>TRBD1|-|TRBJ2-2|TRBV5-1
CASSTTGRSGELFF
TGCGCCAGCAGCACGACAGGGCGGTCCGGGGAGCTGTTTTTT
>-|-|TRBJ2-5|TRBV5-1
CASSLNGSPQETQYF
TGCGCCAGCAGCCTCAATGGGAGCCCGCAAGAGACCCAGTACTTC